This note documents a single TCR beta chain sequence. The target antigen is unknown. This entry is derived from a study of T cell responses to AZD1222 COVID-19 vaccine. Study-wide points: A mostly white British donor set with more females was recruited, and clonal diversity was possibly underestimated. Only a handful of AZD1222 recipients tested seropositive at baseline.

Only in-frame clones appear in the TCRdb table, and some are missing; sequencing was by immunoSEQ multiplex PCR. The data hold tens of thousands of clones, with roughly nine tenths observed a single time. With 5 bases removed from V and 5 bases from J, the gap between germline ends came to 18 bases. The germline V gene has CDR1 MNHEY and CDR2 SVGAGI. This CDR3 has 15 amino acids. The chain carries TRBV6-5 and TRBJ1-2; D is perhaps TRBD1 (5 bases). This specimen consisted of peripheral blood, obtained on day 0 of AZD1222 vaccination. The sequence was obtained from an adult in good health. This chain's CDR3 is CASSPGGTAVYGYTF. The DNA for the CDR3 is TGTGCCAGCAGTCCGGGGGGGACGGCCGTATATGGCTACACCTTC.